These T cell receptor beta chains were read from a single sample in a study of T cell responses to AZD1222 COVID-19 vaccine. Sequencing was performed with immunoSEQ multiplex PCR; in TCRdb, only in-frame clones are kept and a portion is missing. This table has under 85,000 clones, approximately 90% appearing once. This specimen consisted of peripheral blood, obtained on day 0 of AZD1222 vaccination. These receptor sequences come from an adult in good health. Both conserved end residues are part of each CDR3. D genes are given only for firm matches. The size entry is marked missing in some rows and otherwise reads once, few, many or a size class.

CDR3	DNA	size	length	D	V	J
CASSFLTGYNTGELFF	TGTGCCAGCAGCTTCCTTACAGGTTATAACACCGGGGAGCTGTTTTTT	NA	16	NA	TRBV9	TRBJ2-2
CASSYSRGDSNEQFF	TGTGCCAGCAGTTACTCACGGGGGGATTCGAATGAGCAGTTCTTC	NA	15	TRBD2	TRBV6-2/TRBV6-3	TRBJ2-1
CASSRDRVGLRSGANVLTF	TGTGCCAGCAGTCGAGACAGGGTAGGACTTCGGTCTGGGGCCAACGTCCTGACTTTC	NA	19	TRBD1	TRBV28	TRBJ2-6
CASSAQGARQPQHF	TGTGCCAGCAGCGCTCAGGGGGCTCGGCAGCCCCAGCATTTT	NA	14	TRBD1	TRBV9	TRBJ1-5
CAIRGVGVREPQHF	TGTGCCATCAGGGGAGTGGGGGTTCGGGAGCCCCAGCATTTT	NA	14	NA	TRBV10-3	TRBJ1-5
CAWSAQGYEQYF	TGTGCCTGGAGTGCACAGGGCTACGAGCAGTACTTC	NA	12	NA	TRBV30	TRBJ2-7
CASSQAGGFSGNTIYF	TGCGCCAGCAGCCAAGCGGGAGGGTTCTCTGGAAACACCATATATTTT	NA	16	NA	TRBV4-1	TRBJ1-3
CASSFTLDTQYF	TGTGCCAGCAGCTTCACCCTGGATACGCAGTATTTT	NA	12	NA	TRBV9	TRBJ2-3
CASSIGSSGSGEEKLFF	TGTGCCAGTAGTATAGGGTCGTCGGGCAGCGGGGAAGAAAAACTGTTTTTT	once	17	NA	TRBV19	TRBJ1-4
CATSDAAGRRDTQYF	TGTGCCACCAGTGATGCGGCGGGAAGACGAGATACGCAGTATTTT	NA	15	NA	TRBV24-1	TRBJ2-3
CASSQGGGGGLNNEQFF	TGTGCCAGCAGCCAAGGGGGAGGGGGAGGACTAAACAATGAGCAGTTCTTC	few	17	NA	TRBV4-2	TRBJ2-1
CAITNTGTPSSYNEQFF	TGTGCCATCACGAATACCGGGACTCCGAGCTCCTACAATGAGCAGTTCTTC	NA	17	NA	TRBV10-3	TRBJ2-1
CASSSTGGYSYEQYF	TGTGCCAGCAGCTCGACAGGGGGCTATTCCTACGAGCAGTACTTC	NA	15	TRBD1	TRBV7-2	TRBJ2-7
CASSDDRSTNEKLFF	TGTGCCAGCAGTGATGACAGGTCAACTAATGAAAAACTGTTTTTT	NA	15	NA	TRBV6-4	TRBJ1-4
CASSLDLTDTQYF	TGTGCCAGCAGTCTGGATCTTACAGATACGCAGTATTTT	few	13	NA	TRBV6-4	TRBJ2-3
CASTEGDRRNEKLFF	TGCGCCAGCACTGAAGGGGACAGGCGAAATGAAAAACTGTTTTTT	NA	15	TRBD1	TRBV10-2	TRBJ1-4
CASSLGEGIEAFF	TGTGCCAGCAGCTTGGGTGAGGGAATTGAAGCTTTCTTT	NA	13	NA	TRBV7-8	TRBJ1-1
CASSWTGATEAFF	TGTGCCAGCAGCTGGACAGGGGCCACTGAAGCTTTCTTT	NA	13	TRBD1	TRBV11-2	TRBJ1-1
CASSTGTGATEAFF	TGTGCCAGCAGCACCGGGACAGGGGCCACTGAAGCTTTCTTT	NA	14	TRBD1	TRBV11-3	TRBJ1-1
CASLRMNTEAFF	TGTGCCAGCTTGAGGATGAACACTGAAGCTTTCTTT	NA	12	NA	TRBV21-1	TRBJ1-1
CATSTRKGDTQYF	TGTGCCACCAGTACACGAAAGGGAGATACGCAGTATTTT	NA	13	NA	TRBV24-1	TRBJ2-3
CSTAKPGFEETQYF	TGCAGCACAGCCAAGCCGGGGTTTGAGGAGACCCAGTACTTC	NA	14	NA	TRBV29-1	TRBJ2-5
CASSLEGRGLFETQYF	TGCGCCAGCAGCTTGGAGGGCAGGGGGTTGTTTGAGACCCAGTACTTC	NA	16	TRBD1	TRBV5-1	TRBJ2-5
CASSFGGVRNQPQHF	TGTGCCAGCAGCTTTGGGGGGGTTCGCAATCAGCCCCAGCATTTT	NA	15	NA	TRBV5-4	TRBJ1-5
CASSKIGSYGELFF	TGTGCCAGCAGCAAGATTGGATCGTACGGGGAGCTGTTTTTT	NA	14	NA	TRBV7-3	TRBJ2-2
CATGGSEETQYF	TGTGCCACCGGCGGCAGTGAAGAGACCCAGTACTTC	NA	12	NA	TRBV24-1	TRBJ2-5
CAWSGARVNEKLFF	TGTGCCTGGAGTGGTGCGCGGGTGAATGAAAAACTGTTTTTT	NA	14	NA	TRBV30	TRBJ1-4
CASSASQGALGSPLHF	TGTGCCAGCAGTGCCTCACAGGGGGCACTTGGCTCACCCCTCCACTTT	NA	16	TRBD1	TRBV6-1	TRBJ1-6
CASRLAGYQETQYF	TGTGCCAGCAGACTAGCGGGGTACCAAGAGACCCAGTACTTC	NA	14	TRBD2	TRBV6-5	TRBJ2-5
CASSPQGNNQPQHF	TGTGCCAGCAGCCCACAGGGGAATAATCAGCCCCAGCATTTT	NA	14	TRBD1	TRBV6-5	TRBJ1-5
CASSLAGNNEQFF	TGTGCCAGCAGCTTAGCGGGGAATAATGAGCAGTTCTTC	NA	13	NA	TRBV7-6	TRBJ2-1
CASSYTRGQPQHF	TGTGCCAGCAGTTACACCAGGGGTCAGCCCCAGCATTTT	NA	13	NA	TRBV6-5	TRBJ1-5
CSVGALGNVGTQYF	TGCAGCGTTGGAGCTTTGGGGAACGTAGGGACCCAGTACTTC	NA	14	NA	TRBV29-1	TRBJ2-5
CASSQSFLNQPQHF	TGCGCCAGCAGCCAATCCTTCCTGAATCAGCCCCAGCATTTT	NA	14	NA	TRBV4-1	TRBJ1-5
CASREGGWGETQYF	TGTGCCAGCAGAGAGGGGGGCTGGGGAGAGACCCAGTACTTC	NA	14	NA	TRBV25-1	TRBJ2-5
CATEANQETQYF	TGTGCCACGGAGGCCAACCAAGAGACCCAGTACTTC	few	12	NA	TRBV19	TRBJ2-5
CASSRTGQNQPQHF	TGTGCCAGCTCCAGGACAGGGCAAAATCAGCCCCAGCATTTT	few	14	TRBD1	TRBV18	TRBJ1-5
CASVGQGASGELFF	TGTGCCAGCGTAGGACAGGGGGCTTCCGGGGAGCTGTTTTTT	NA	14	TRBD1	TRBV6-5	TRBJ2-2
CAISAPTGLRSGSYNEQFF	TGTGCCATCAGTGCCCCGACAGGGTTACGGTCAGGCTCCTACAATGAGCAGTTCTTC	NA	19	TRBD1	TRBV10-3	TRBJ2-1
CASSPNGRGGDTQYF	TGTGCCAGCAGCCCAAACGGGCGGGGGGGTGATACGCAGTATTTT	NA	15	TRBD2	TRBV7-2	TRBJ2-3
CASSLVLQQETQYF	TGCGCCAGCAGCTTGGTTCTGCAGCAAGAGACCCAGTACTTC	NA	14	NA	TRBV5-1	TRBJ2-5